This TCR beta chain was recovered during a study of cytomegalovirus exposure and HLA in healthy donors. The study's findings and limits: Altogether, some 170 TCR beta chains were recorded as cytomegalovirus-associated.

In regard to this clone: Its antigen is not identified.

The PCR contained 60 Vbeta and 13 Jbeta primers. TCRdb's table, derived via immunoSEQ multiplex PCR, lists solely in-frame clones and lacks some. The sample records about 37,000 clones, around 70% being singletons. The TCR originated in a man between 25 and 39 years old in good health and CMV-seronegative. Sequences were obtained from PBMCs.

The CDR3 loop is CASSPSREETQYF. CDR3 in DNA: TGTGCCAGCAGTCCGTCACGGGAGGAGACCCAGTACTTC. The chain uses TRBV2 and TRBJ2-5; TRBD2 might be the D (6 bases). CDR3 length: 13 residues. V shed 5 bases and J shed 5 bases, with 12 bases lying between them. Germline loops: CDR1 SNHLY, CDR2 FYNNEI.